Sequencing of this TCR beta chain was carried out in a study of cytomegalovirus exposure and HLA in healthy donors. The PCR contained 60 Vbeta and 13 Jbeta primers. Per the study methods: The authors later counted 75 million to 90 million unique TCR beta chains, 9 million to 14 million of them shared. This table comes from immunoSEQ multiplex PCR, and its TCRdb copy is limited to in-frame clones, with some not included. V and J calls and clone size are as listed in that table; D and trimming were resolved from the DNA. The sample comprises roughly 80,000 clones, 75% to 85% of which are singletons, and around 3.2% rests with the top ten. These donors counted as nominally healthy when sampled, but unrecorded immune exposures were likely. A note on this clone: Its specificity is not known.

Study findings and constraints: There were some public TCRs occurring in many donors, but most TCR sequences were rare. With later analysis, a missense DCLRE1C variant became linked to TCR beta V- and J-gene trimming.

CDR1 and CDR2 from the germline V gene are SGHTA and FQGTGA. The CDR3 extends over 16 amino acids. The V end lost 1 base, the J end lost 4 bases, and 11 bases lay between the germline ends. Sequencing was carried out using PBMCs. The source of this sequence is a man in his fifties or sixties in good health and CMV-seropositive. The chain recombines TRBV7-3 with TRBJ2-6, with D perhaps matching TRBD2 (6 bases). The CDR3 loop reads CASSLNGGAGANVLTF. As DNA, the CDR3 is TGTGCCAGCAGCTTAAATGGAGGGGCGGGGGCCAACGTCCTGACTTTC.